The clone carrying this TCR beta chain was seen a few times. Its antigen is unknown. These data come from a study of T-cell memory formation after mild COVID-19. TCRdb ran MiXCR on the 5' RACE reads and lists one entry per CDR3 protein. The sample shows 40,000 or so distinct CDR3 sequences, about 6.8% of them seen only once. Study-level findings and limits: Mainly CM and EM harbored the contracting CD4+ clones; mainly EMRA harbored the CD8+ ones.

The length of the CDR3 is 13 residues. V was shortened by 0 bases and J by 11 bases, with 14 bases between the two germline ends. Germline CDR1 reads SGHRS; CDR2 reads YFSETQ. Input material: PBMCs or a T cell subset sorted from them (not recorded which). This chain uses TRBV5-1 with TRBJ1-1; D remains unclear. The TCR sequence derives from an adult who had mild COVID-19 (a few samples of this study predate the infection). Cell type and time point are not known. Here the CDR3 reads CASSLDPGLVAFF. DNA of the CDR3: TGCGCCAGCAGCTTGGATCCCGGGTTGGTCGCTTTCTTT.